This T cell receptor beta chain was identified during a study of blood T cell repertoires in COVID-19. The CDR3 consists of 13 residues. V was trimmed by 5 bases and J by 3 bases, leaving 10 bases between them. Germline lookup yields CDR1 SGHNT and CDR2 YYREEE (reference sequence). Enrolled through a virtual design, the participants were between 18 and 89 years of age and came from approximately 25 US areas. Under the authors' procedure: Amplification from reference gene primers served as the basis for estimated nucleated cell counts. Data came from immunoSEQ multiplex PCR; TCRdb stores just in-frame clones and leaves some out. V and J calls and clone size follow that table, whereas D and trimming were derived from the DNA. The data contain some 140,000 clones, roughly 80% of them singletons.

The clonotype originates from a man aged 35-49 years with acute COVID-19. The sample consisted of PBMCs or T cells enriched from blood (not recorded which). This chain connects TRBV5-4 to TRBJ2-3; D not resolved. The DNA of the CDR3 is TGTGCCAGCAGTCTCTATCTAACAGATACGCAGTATTTT. Its translation is CASSLYLTDTQYF.